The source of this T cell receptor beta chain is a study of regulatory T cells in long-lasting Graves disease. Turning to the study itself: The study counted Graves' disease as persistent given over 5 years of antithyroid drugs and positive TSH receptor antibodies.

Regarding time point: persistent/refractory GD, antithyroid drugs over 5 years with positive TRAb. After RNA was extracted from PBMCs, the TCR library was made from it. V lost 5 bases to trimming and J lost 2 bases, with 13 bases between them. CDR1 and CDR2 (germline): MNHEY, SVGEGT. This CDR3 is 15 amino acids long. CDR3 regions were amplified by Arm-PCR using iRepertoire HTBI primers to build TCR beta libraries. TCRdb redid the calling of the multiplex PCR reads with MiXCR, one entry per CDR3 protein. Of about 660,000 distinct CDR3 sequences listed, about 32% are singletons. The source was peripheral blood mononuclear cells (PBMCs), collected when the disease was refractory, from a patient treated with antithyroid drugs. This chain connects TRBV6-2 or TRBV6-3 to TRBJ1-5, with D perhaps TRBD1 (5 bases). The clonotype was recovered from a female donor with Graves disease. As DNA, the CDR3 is TGTGCCAGCAGTGAACTCAGGGATGGCAATCAGCCCCAGCATTTT. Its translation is CASSELRDGNQPQHF.